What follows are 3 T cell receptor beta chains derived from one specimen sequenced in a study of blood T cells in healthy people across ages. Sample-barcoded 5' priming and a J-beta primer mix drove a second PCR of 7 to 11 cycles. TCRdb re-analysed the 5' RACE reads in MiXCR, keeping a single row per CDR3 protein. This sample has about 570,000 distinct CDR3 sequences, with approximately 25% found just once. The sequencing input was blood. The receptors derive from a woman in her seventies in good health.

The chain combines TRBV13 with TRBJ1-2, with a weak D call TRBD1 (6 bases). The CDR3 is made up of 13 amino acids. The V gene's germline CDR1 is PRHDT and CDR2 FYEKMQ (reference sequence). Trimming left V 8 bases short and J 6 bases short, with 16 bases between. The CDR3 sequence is CASGLGAGDGYTF. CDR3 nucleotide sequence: TGTGCCAGCGGTTTGGGGGCCGGGGATGGCTACACCTTC.

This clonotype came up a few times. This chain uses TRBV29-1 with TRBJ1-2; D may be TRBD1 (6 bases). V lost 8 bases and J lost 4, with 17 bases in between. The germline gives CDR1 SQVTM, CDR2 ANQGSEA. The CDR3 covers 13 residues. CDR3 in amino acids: CSSGGQGGYGYTF. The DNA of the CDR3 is TGCAGCTCGGGGGGCCAGGGAGGCTATGGCTACACCTTC.

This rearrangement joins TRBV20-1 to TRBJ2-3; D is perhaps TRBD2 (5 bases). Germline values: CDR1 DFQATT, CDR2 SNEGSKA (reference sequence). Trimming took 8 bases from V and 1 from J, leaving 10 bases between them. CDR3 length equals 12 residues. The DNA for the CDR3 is TGCAGTACAGCGGCGCGCACAGATACGCAGTATTTT. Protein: CSTAARTDTQYF.